This T cell receptor beta chain was captured in a study of blood T cell repertoires in COVID-19. Sequencing used immunoSEQ multiplex PCR; TCRdb keeps in-frame clones, though not all of them. The sample includes hundreds of thousands of clones, roughly nine tenths of them seen just once. Followed over time, Seattle patients had been enrolled while infection was active. Germline V gene data show CDR1 as SGHVS and CDR2 as FQNEAQ. The CDR3 covers 15 residues. V was cut by 7 bases and J by 8 bases, with 23 bases left in between. This chain connects TRBV7-8 to TRBJ1-2; D unresolved. Sequences were obtained from peripheral blood. The clonotype was recovered from a woman in her 50s with COVID-19, enrolled during active disease. CDR3 region: CASTDPDGRSRGYTF. The CDR3 DNA follows: TGTGCCAGCACCGACCCCGACGGCCGGTCTAGGGGCTACACCTTC.